This T cell receptor beta chain was recovered during a study of T cell clones after liver transplantation. Germline V gene data show CDR1 as WSHSY and CDR2 as SAAADI. Trimming stripped 4 bases from V and 0 bases from J, with 7 bases between. This CDR3 spans 14 amino acids. Sequencing used immunoSEQ multiplex PCR; TCRdb keeps in-frame clones, though not all of them. This sample has roughly 120,000 clones, with about nine tenths found just once. The sequence was collected from a human patient who received a liver transplant. Some T cells may have come from the graft donor. V gene TRBV10-2 combines with J gene TRBJ1-3; D not resolved. The input for sequencing was CD4+ T cells from blood, taken 12 months after liver transplant. CDR3 loop: CASSVRLSGNTIYF. The CDR3 DNA follows: TGCGCCAGCAGTGTTAGGCTCTCTGGAAACACCATATATTTT.